This passage covers 19 T cell receptor beta chains from one sample sequenced in a study of blood T cell repertoires in COVID-19. Some clones are missing from TCRdb's copy, which holds only in-frame ones; the method was immunoSEQ multiplex PCR. The sample lists fewer than 250,000 clones; 86% were seen once. Material: PBMCs or T cells enriched from blood (not recorded which). These receptors all come from a woman aged 45-59 years who had recovered from COVID-19.

V is TRBV5-4 and J is TRBJ2-3, with 8 bases fitting TRBD2. J was trimmed by 3 bases and V by 0 bases; bases with no gene match: 3. This CDR3 is built from 15 residues. Germline loops: CDR1 SGHNT, CDR2 YYREEE (reference sequence). CDR3 DNA: TGTGCCAGCAGCTTGGATAGCGGGGCGACAGATACGCAGTATTTT. This codes for CASSLDSGATDTQYF. Together with reference TRBV5-4 and TRBJ2-3, the CDR3 gives the full variable domain: ETGVTQSPTHLIKTRGQQVTLRCSSQSGHNTVSWYQQALGQGPQFIFQYYREEENGRGNFPPRFSGLQFPNYSSELNVNALELDDSALYLCASSLDSGATDTQYFGPGTRLTVL.

The chain uses TRBV30 and TRBJ1-1, with TRBD1 matching over 9 bases. Germline V gene lookup returns CDR1 GTSNPN and CDR2 SVGIG (reference sequence). The CDR3 sequence is 14 residues long. J lost 10 bases, V lost 1 base, and 10 bases had no gene match. The CDR3 DNA reads TGTGCCTGGAGTGGCCCCGACAGGGGGAAGCGAGCTTTCTTT. As protein: CAWSGPDRGKRAFF.

The V gene is TRBV29-1, the J gene TRBJ2-5; possible D gene TRBD2, 6 bases. Trimming removed 6 bases at V and 4 bases at J, with 15 bases between. The CDR3 extends over 13 amino acids. Per the germline V gene, CDR1 is SQVTM and CDR2 is ANQGSEA. CDR3 nucleotide sequence: TGCAGCGTGGCCACAGGAGCGGGAGAGACCCAGTACTTC. Protein sequence: CSVATGAGETQYF.

V is TRBV6-5 and J is TRBJ2-7; 8 nucleotides align to TRBD1. J lost 1 base, V lost 6 bases, and 5 bases had no gene match. This CDR3 has 14 amino acids. Germline CDR1 is MNHEY and CDR2 is SVGAGI. CDR3 amino acids: CASSLRGLSYEQYF. In DNA, the CDR3 is TGTGCCAGCAGCCTCAGGGGGCTTTCCTACGAGCAGTACTTC.

The rearrangement links TRBV28 to TRBJ1-1; tentatively, D is TRBD1 (6 bases). CDR3 length: 15 amino acids. V gave up 5 bases and J gave up 2 bases, with 15 bases separating them. CDR1 MDHEN and CDR2 SYDVKM come from the germline V gene. This CDR3 is CASSPADSSNTEAFF. The DNA of the CDR3 is TGTGCCAGCAGTCCTGCGGACAGTTCTAACACTGAAGCTTTCTTT.

The chain couples TRBV5-1 to TRBJ2-5, with TRBD2 matching over 11 bases. V dropped 3 bases and J dropped 5; count of bases not matched to a gene: 6. The CDR3 is made up of 15 amino acids. Germline CDR1 is SGHRS and CDR2 is YFSETQ. This chain's CDR3 is CASSSLAGGGETQYF. The CDR3 bases are TGCGCCAGCAGCTCCCTAGCGGGGGGCGGCGAGACCCAGTACTTC.

This rearrangement joins TRBV23-1 to TRBJ2-7, with 10 bases matching TRBD1. TRBV23-1 is an ORF, with its function uncertain. The CDR3 sequence is 14 residues long. The J segment lost 4 bases and the V segment lost 6 bases, leaving 6 bases of the junction unmatched. The CDR3 DNA follows: TGCGCCAGCAGCGACAGGGGGCTTTCTTACGAGCAGTACTTC. It specifies CASSDRGLSYEQYF.

The V and J genes are TRBV6-5 and TRBJ1-2, with TRBD1 as a possible D gene (6 bases). Germline CDR1 MNHEY, CDR2 SVGAGI. Trimming left V 7 bases short and J 4 bases short, with 19 bases between. The length of the CDR3 is 15 residues. The CDR3: CASKTGTSGAYGYTF. The CDR3 bases are TGTGCCAGCAAGACCGGGACGTCAGGGGCCTATGGCTACACCTTC.

This clone showed up just a few times. The chain uses TRBV4-3 and TRBJ2-2; possibly TRBD2 for D (6 bases). V gave up 0 bases and J gave up 4 bases, with 15 bases separating them. CDR1 is LGHNA and CDR2 is YSLEER in the germline V gene. The CDR3 is 17 amino acids. CDR3: CASSQELGTGGTGELFF. The CDR3 DNA is TGCGCCAGCAGCCAAGAGTTAGGGACCGGGGGCACCGGGGAGCTGTTTTTT.

CDR3 nucleotide sequence: TGCGCCAGCAGCCAAGGCAGACTAGCTGGGGCCAACGTCCTGACTTTC. It translates to CASSQGRLAGANVLTF. V usage is TRBV4-3 and J usage is TRBJ2-6, with D tentatively TRBD2 (6 bases). The germline V and J ends were trimmed by 1 base and 2 bases, with 9 bases remaining between them. CDR3 length equals 16 residues. CDR1 is LGHNA and CDR2 is YSLEER in the germline V gene.

This clone was seen once. The chain carries TRBV29-1 and TRBJ1-2; D uncertain. CDR1 SQVTM and CDR2 ANQGSEA come from the germline V gene. This CDR3 has 10 residues. Trimming shortened V by 7 bases and J by 6 bases, and 9 bases separated the two germline ends. The CDR3 region has the DNA TGCAGCGGTGAGCGGGATGGCTACACCTTC. Amino acids: CSGERDGYTF.

This clone was detected only a few times. This sequence joins TRBV28 and TRBJ1-1; possible D gene TRBD1, 6 bases. The CDR3 runs 12 residues. Germline values: CDR1 MDHEN, CDR2 SYDVKM. The ends were cut back, 8 bases at V and 11 bases at J, with 18 bases in the middle. The CDR3 region is CASSSGGRSAFF. CDR3 nucleotides: TGTGCCAGCTCCTCCGGGGGGCGCTCGGCTTTCTTT.

The V and J genes are TRBV18 and TRBJ1-6; D unresolved. Germline V CDR1 and CDR2: KGHSH, LQKENI. V lost 4 bases, J lost 5 bases, and 15 bases lay in between. This CDR3 comprises 16 residues. For the CDR3, the DNA is TGTGCCAGCTCACTCAATGACCTAGGCAATAATTCACCCCTCCACTTT. It is translated as CASSLNDLGNNSPLHF.

The CDR3, as DNA: TGTGCCACCAGTGATCCCGGGGGGGCGAGAAACATTCAGTACTTC. Translated: CATSDPGGARNIQYF. V and J are TRBV24-1 and TRBJ2-4; 8 nucleotides align to TRBD2. The CDR3 sequence is 15 residues long. Trimming at V came to 3 bases and at J to 6 bases, leaving 6 bases not matched to a gene. Germline V gene data show CDR1 as KGHDR and CDR2 as SFDVKD.

The chain has TRBV11-3 and TRBJ2-3, with TRBD1 as a possible D gene (5 bases). CDR1 is SGHNT and CDR2 is YENEEA in the germline V gene. This CDR3 contains 13 residues. The ends were cut back, 1 base at V and 4 bases at J, with 6 bases in the middle. CDR3: CASSLGGPDTQYF. In DNA, the CDR3 is TGTGCCAGCAGCTTAGGGGGCCCAGATACGCAGTATTTT.

V and J are TRBV13 and TRBJ1-2; 10 positions match TRBD1. CDR1 and CDR2 from the germline V gene are PRHDT and FYEKMQ (reference sequence). After removal of 5 bases from V and 4 bases from J, the junction contained 22 bases not matched to a gene. The CDR3 extends over 20 amino acids. The DNA of the CDR3 is TGTGCCAGCAGCCGCGACGCCCTGAGACCCGGGACAGGGGCGTTCTATGGCTACACCTTC. Translation gives CASSRDALRPGTGAFYGYTF. The full variable domain, with the rest looked up from reference TRBV13 and TRBJ1-2, is AAGVIQSPRHLIKEKRETATLKCYPIPRHDTVYWYQQGPGQDPQFLISFYEKMQSDKGSIPDRFSAQQFSDYHSELNMSSLELGDSALYFCASSRDALRPGTGAFYGYTFGSGTRLTVV.

The CDR3, as DNA: TGTGCCTGGAGTGTAAGGTTGGAAGGGGGCGCGCACACTGAAGCTTTCTTT. Encoded protein: CAWSVRLEGGAHTEAFF. The gene calls are TRBV30 and TRBJ1-1, with 7 bases that match TRBD1. This CDR3 has 17 amino acids. Germline trimming cut 0 bases from V and 3 bases from J; bases unmatched to any gene: 13. Germline CDR1 reads GTSNPN; CDR2 reads SVGIG (reference sequence).

The CDR3 sequence is CASSLEVSPQHF. CDR3 sequence (DNA): TGTGCCAGCAGTTTAGAGGTCAGCCCCCAGCATTTT. The rearrangement uses TRBV28 and TRBJ1-5; D is undetermined. Trimming cost V 2 bases and J 10 bases, with 9 bases left between them. The CDR3 contains 12 residues. Germline CDR1 reads MDHEN; CDR2 reads SYDVKM.

The chain employs TRBV29-1 and TRBJ1-1, with a weak D call TRBD1 (5 bases). The CDR3 totals 13 residues. V lost 3 bases to trimming and J lost 4 bases, with 12 bases between them. Germline lookup yields CDR1 SQVTM and CDR2 ANQGSEA. CDR3 DNA sequence: TGCAGCGTTGACCCAGTTAGGGGCACTGAAGCTTTCTTT. Protein: CSVDPVRGTEAFF.